Listed below are T cell receptor beta chains from one sample, sequenced in a study of identical twins. MiXCR was run by TCRdb on the 5' RACE reads, yielding one entry per CDR3 protein. The sample shows about 530,000 distinct CDR3 sequences, about 15% of them seen only once. These sequences were also reported in another study, on yellow fever vaccine responses in identical twins.

The sequencing sample was made of CD4+ T cells sorted from blood. These receptors originate from a woman aged 18-29 years in good health. CDR3s leave out the opening cysteine and the closing phenylalanine or tryptophan. Expanded clones are given a class, and other clones once, few, many or no size at all.

V gene: TRBV20-1; clone size: -; CDR3 protein: SADRADGANVLT
V gene: TRBV20-1; clone size: -; CDR3 protein: SARDPGGRVSGNTIY
V gene: TRBV5-1; clone size: -; CDR3 protein: ASSGTRGSGTQY
V gene: TRBV12-3/TRBV12-4; clone size: -; CDR3 protein: ASSSGVGTNEKLF
V gene: TRBV9; clone size: -; CDR3 protein: ASSARKGGASGANVLT
V gene: TRBV29-1; clone size: few; CDR3 protein: SVEGVRDNEQY
V gene: TRBV6-5; clone size: few; CDR3 protein: ASSFGRMNTEAF
V gene: TRBV24-1; clone size: few; CDR3 protein: ATSDQTLNYGYT
V gene: TRBV3-1; clone size: few; CDR3 protein: ASSQVLRVENTGELF
V gene: TRBV18; clone size: -; CDR3 protein: ASSPPGLAGGSTDTQY
V gene: TRBV27; clone size: -; CDR3 protein: ASSQRTGRYNSPLH
V gene: TRBV28; clone size: once; CDR3 protein: AEGLTKETQY
V gene: TRBV5-1; clone size: many; CDR3 protein: ASSSRDRDNSPLH
V gene: TRBV3-1; clone size: few; CDR3 protein: ASSPGLRFPEAF
V gene: TRBV19; clone size: -; CDR3 protein: ASSIRGTTFTDTQY
V gene: TRBV20-1; clone size: many; CDR3 protein: SARDPRDRGEKLF